This T cell receptor (beta chain) was sequenced in a study of technical replicates of blood from four donors. Data came from immunoSEQ multiplex PCR; TCRdb stores just in-frame clones and leaves some out. The sample has about 85,000 clones; roughly 94% are singletons. The source is a human donor in good health. The sample taken for sequencing was T cells isolated from PBMCs.

The CDR3 DNA reads TGTGCCTGGACGGTGATCCCCTATGGCTACACCTTC. Protein product: CAWTVIPYGYTF. This chain uses TRBV30 with TRBJ1-2; D is undetermined. V gave up 4 bases and J gave up 4 bases, with 10 bases separating them. The CDR3 contains 12 residues. Germline CDR1 GTSNPN, CDR2 SVGIG (reference sequence).